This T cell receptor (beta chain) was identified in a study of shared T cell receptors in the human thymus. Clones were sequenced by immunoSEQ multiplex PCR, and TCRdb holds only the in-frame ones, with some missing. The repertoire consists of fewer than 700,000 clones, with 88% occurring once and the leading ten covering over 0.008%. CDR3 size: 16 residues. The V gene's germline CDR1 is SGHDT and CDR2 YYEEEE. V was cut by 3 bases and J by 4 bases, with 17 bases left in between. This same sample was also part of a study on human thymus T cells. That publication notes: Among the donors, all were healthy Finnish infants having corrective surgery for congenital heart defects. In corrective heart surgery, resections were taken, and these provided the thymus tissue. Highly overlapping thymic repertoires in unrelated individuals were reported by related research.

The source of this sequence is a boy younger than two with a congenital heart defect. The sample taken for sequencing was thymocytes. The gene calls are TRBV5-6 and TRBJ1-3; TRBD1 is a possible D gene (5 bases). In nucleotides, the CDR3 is TGTGCCAGCAGCTCCCACCAAGACAGCCTCGGAAACACCATATATTTT. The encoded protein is CASSSHQDSLGNTIYF.